Each of the 21 T cell receptor beta chains below was sequenced from the same sample in a study of identical twins. TCRdb itself ran the 5' RACE reads through MiXCR, one entry per CDR3 protein. The table includes 200,000 to 300,000 distinct CDR3 sequences, approximately 7% detected once. This sample was shared with a second study, whose subject was yellow fever vaccine responses in identical twins.

The sequenced sample was memory (CD45RO+) T cells sorted from blood. All receptors derive from a young woman in good health.

At least ten counts were recorded for this clonotype. The chain is built from TRBV21-1 and TRBJ2-5. TRBV21-1 is an annotated pseudogene. This CDR3 has 13 amino acids. CDR3 coding DNA: TGTGCCAGCATTTGCGGCTTTGGGGAGACCCAGTACTTC. It codes for CASICGFGETQYF.

This clonotype was counted only a few times. J is TRBJ2-7 and V is TRBV5-1, with 10 bases fitting TRBD2. The V segment lost 2 bases and the J segment 2 bases; nucleotides outside the gene matches: 13. Germline V gene data show CDR1 as SGHRS and CDR2 as YFSETQ. The CDR3 spans 18 residues. The CDR3 loop reads CASSFPGTSALLPYEQYF. CDR3 coding DNA: TGCGCCAGCAGCTTCCCCGGGACTAGCGCACTCTTACCCTACGAGCAGTACTTC.

This clonotype has only a few counts. The rearrangement uses TRBV28 and TRBJ2-6; D remains unclear. Germline V gene sequence: CDR1 MDHEN, CDR2 SYDVKM. Trimming shortened V by 2 bases and J by 4 bases, and 12 bases separated the two germline ends. The CDR3 loop spans 16 amino acids. CDR3 region: CASSLGPLGGANVLTF. The CDR3 DNA follows: TGTGCCAGCAGTTTAGGGCCCCTCGGCGGGGCCAACGTCCTGACTTTC.

CDR3 residues: CASSPRSSGTQYF. CDR3 sequence (DNA): TGTGCCAGCAGCCCCAGATCGTCCGGTACGCAGTATTTT. V is TRBV7-7 and J is TRBJ2-3, with D uncertain. This CDR3 comprises 13 residues. CDR1 is SSHAT and CDR2 is FNYEAQ in the germline V gene (reference sequence). V shed 5 bases and J shed 8 bases, with 14 bases lying between them.

This clonotype showed up many times. The V call is TRBV20-1, the J call TRBJ1-2; 7 positions agree with TRBD1. The trim removed 3 bases at V and 5 bases at J, leaving 9 bases unmatched. The CDR3 has 14 amino acids. Germline V gives CDR1 DFQATT, CDR2 SNEGSKA (reference sequence). The CDR3 is CSARGTGESYGYTF. For the CDR3, the DNA is TGCAGTGCTAGGGGAACAGGGGAATCATATGGCTACACCTTC.

The sample holds a few counts of this clonotype. This chain links TRBV9 with TRBJ2-1, with 7 positions matching TRBD2. In germline, CDR1 is SGDLS, CDR2 YYNGEE. This CDR3 contains 14 residues. V lost 3 bases to trimming and J lost 6 bases; unmatched junction nucleotides: 6. CDR3 residues: CASSGGGGFNEQFF. Here the CDR3 DNA reads TGTGCCAGCAGCGGCGGGGGTGGGTTCAATGAGCAGTTCTTC.

The genes are TRBV3-1 and TRBJ2-1; the match to TRBD2 covers 8 bases. The CDR3 has 12 amino acids. Germline-derived CDR1 and CDR2 are LGHDT and YNNKEL (reference sequence). The V segment lost 6 bases and the J segment 13 bases; nucleotides outside the gene matches: 8. The CDR3 coding sequence is TGTGCCAGCAGTCCTGGGGGGACTAGACAGTTCTTC. It translates to CASSPGGTRQFF.

This clonotype was recorded a few times. The chain uses TRBV2 and TRBJ2-7; tentatively, D is TRBD1 or TRBD2 (5 bases each). This CDR3 is built from 14 residues. The V end lost 3 bases, the J end lost 0 bases, and 9 bases lay between the germline ends. Germline assignment: CDR1 SNHLY and CDR2 FYNNEI. The DNA of the CDR3 is TGTGCCAGCAGTGACCAGGGACCCTCCTACGAGCAGTACTTC. This encodes CASSDQGPSYEQYF.

The V call is TRBV5-1, the J call TRBJ2-5; a weak D match, TRBD1 (8 bases). The germline V gene has CDR1 SGHRS and CDR2 YFSETQ. The CDR3 spans 16 residues. The V gene lost 0 bases and the J gene lost 4 bases, with 16 bases spanning the gap. The CDR3 DNA sequence: TGCGCCAGCAGCTTGGTGTACACAGGGGGGGGAGAGACCCAGTACTTC. Its protein is CASSLVYTGGGETQYF.

This clonotype was seen at least ten times. The V gene is TRBV6-2 or TRBV6-3, the J gene TRBJ2-3; 9 bases map to TRBD2. Per germline, CDR1 MNHEY and CDR2 SVGEGT. The CDR3 spans 14 residues. Trimming at V came to 6 bases and at J to 8 bases, leaving 9 bases not matched to a gene. CDR3 in amino acids: CASSLGLAGLTQYF. The CDR3 DNA reads as TGTGCCAGCAGCTTGGGGCTAGCGGGGCTTACGCAGTATTTT.

This clonotype was seen only once. The rearrangement joins TRBV7-6 to TRBJ1-1; tentatively, D is TRBD1 (6 bases). The CDR3 contains 15 residues. Trimming took 4 bases from V and 1 from J, leaving 13 bases between them. Germline V gives CDR1 SGHVS, CDR2 FNYEAQ. The CDR3 nucleotides read TGTGCCAGCAGCTCTACAGACAGGCCGAACACTGAAGCTTTCTTT. Its translation: CASSSTDRPNTEAFF.

This clonotype was counted at least ten times. The chain links TRBV7-8 to TRBJ2-7; D may correspond to TRBD1 or TRBD2 (5 bases each). The CDR3 is made up of 14 amino acids. The V and J ends lost 4 bases and 3 bases respectively, with 13 bases between them. Germline loops: CDR1 SGHVS, CDR2 FQNEAQ. The CDR3 region has the DNA TGTGCCAGCAGCTACGGGACGGCCAACTACGAGCAGTACGTC. Translating gives CASSYGTANYEQYV.

This chain joins TRBV7-2 and TRBJ2-7, with D perhaps matching TRBD1 (6 bases). Trimming stripped 5 bases from V and 7 bases from J, with 18 bases between. Germline V gene lookup returns CDR1 SGHTA and CDR2 FQGNSA. This CDR3 region has 14 residues. The CDR3 region is CASSRDNLGVEQYF. Here the CDR3 DNA reads TGTGCCAGCAGCCGGGACAACTTGGGCGTTGAGCAGTACTTC.

There are many counts of this clonotype. The chain combines TRBV5-1 with TRBJ1-2, with D maybe TRBD1 (5 bases). Germline assignment: CDR1 SGHRS and CDR2 YFSETQ. The ends were cut back, 3 bases at V and 0 bases at J, with 9 bases in the middle. The CDR3 runs 14 residues. The chain's CDR3 is CASSYDSSNYGYTF. In DNA form, the CDR3 reads TGCGCCAGCAGCTACGACAGCTCTAACTATGGCTACACCTTC.

This clonotype was counted only a few times. V usage is TRBV27 and J usage is TRBJ1-2; tentatively, D is TRBD1 (6 bases). Germline CDR1 is MNHEY and CDR2 is SMNVEV (reference sequence). This CDR3 contains 13 residues. V was trimmed by 8 bases and J by 2 bases, leaving 12 bases between them. CDR3 sequence (DNA): TGTGCCAGCCGAGGGCAGGGGAACTATGGCTACACCTTC. Residues: CASRGQGNYGYTF.

The V and J genes are TRBV20-1 and TRBJ2-1; maybe TRBD2 (6 bases). V was shortened by 3 bases and J by 3 bases, with 9 bases between the two germline ends. The CDR3 is 13 residues long. CDR1 DFQATT and CDR2 SNEGSKA come from the germline V gene (reference sequence). The CDR3 reads CSASVSGYNEQFF. In DNA form, the CDR3 reads TGCAGTGCTAGTGTTAGCGGCTACAATGAGCAGTTCTTC.

This clonotype was recorded at least ten times. The rearrangement uses TRBV23-1 and TRBJ2-5; the D gene is possibly TRBD2 (5 bases). TRBV23-1 qualifies as an ORF whose function is uncertain. V was cut by 1 base and J by 5 bases, with 17 bases left in between. This CDR3 region has 16 residues. This chain's CDR3 is CASSQLEGMRRETQYF. The CDR3 DNA reads TGCGCCAGCAGTCAATTAGAAGGCATGAGGAGGGAGACCCAGTACTTC.

This clonotype has at least ten counts. The chain has TRBV24-1 and TRBJ2-2; maybe TRBD2 (6 bases). V dropped 4 bases and J dropped 1 base, with 12 bases sitting between them. The germline V gene encodes CDR1 KGHDR and CDR2 SFDVKD. The CDR3 is 16 amino acids. The CDR3 sequence is CATSDPRLGNTGELFF. The CDR3 coding sequence is TGTGCCACCAGTGACCCTCGACTAGGGAACACCGGGGAGCTGTTTTTT.

This clonotype appeared a few times. This rearrangement joins TRBV4-2 to TRBJ2-7; TRBD2 matches at 10 bases. With 0 bases clipped from V and 5 bases from J, the junction kept 7 bases outside the gene matches. Germline lookup yields CDR1 LGHNA and CDR2 YNFKEQ. There are 16 residues in the CDR3. The CDR3 sequence: CASSQEWGTSVDEQYF. Here the CDR3 DNA reads TGTGCCAGCAGCCAAGAGTGGGGGACTAGCGTGGACGAGCAGTACTTC.

This clonotype has only a few counts. V is TRBV3-1 and J is TRBJ2-5; TRBD2 matches 7 bases. CDR3 length equals 16 residues. J gave up 5 bases and V 0 bases, and 9 bases lay outside the gene matches. Germline V lookup: CDR1 LGHDT, CDR2 YNNKEL (reference sequence). For the CDR3, the DNA is TGTGCCAGCAGCCAAGATAAAAGGACTAGTTCCGAGACCCAGTACTTC. Its protein is CASSQDKRTSSETQYF.

This clonotype appeared many times. The rearrangement uses TRBV6-6 and TRBJ2-2; D remains unclear. This CDR3 has 13 amino acids. V was clipped by 6 bases and J by 6 bases, with 11 bases between them. Germline CDR1 reads MNHNY; CDR2 reads SVGAGI (reference sequence). CDR3 sequence: CASRTRDAGELFF. The CDR3 nucleotides read TGTGCCAGCAGAACCCGAGATGCCGGGGAGCTGTTTTTT.